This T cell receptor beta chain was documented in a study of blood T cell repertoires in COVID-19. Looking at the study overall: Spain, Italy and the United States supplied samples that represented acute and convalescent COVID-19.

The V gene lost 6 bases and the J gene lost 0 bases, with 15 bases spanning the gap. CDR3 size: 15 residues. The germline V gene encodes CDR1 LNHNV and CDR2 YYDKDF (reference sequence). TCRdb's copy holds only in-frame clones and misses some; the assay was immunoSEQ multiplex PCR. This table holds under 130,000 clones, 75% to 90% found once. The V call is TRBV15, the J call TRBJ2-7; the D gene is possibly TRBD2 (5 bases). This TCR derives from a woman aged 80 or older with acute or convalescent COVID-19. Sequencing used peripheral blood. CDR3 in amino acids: CATRVDLGSSYEQYF. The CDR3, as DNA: TGTGCCACCAGGGTGGACTTAGGGAGCTCCTACGAGCAGTACTTC.